Reported below is one T cell receptor beta chain. Its antigen is not identified. This record comes from a study of T cell responses to AZD1222 COVID-19 vaccine. Findings of the study overall: The breadth and depth of Spike-specific TCRs increased once two AZD1222 doses had been given. Repertoires were sampled only after the peak T cell response.

Clones were read by immunoSEQ multiplex PCR, and TCRdb kept only the in-frame ones, dropping some. The sample holds approximately 170,000 clones, 90% to 95% seen once. Deletions cut 5 bases from V and 5 bases from J, with 16 bases between. Germline V CDR1 and CDR2: MDHEN, SYDVKM. The CDR3 is 15 amino acids. The chain combines TRBV28 with TRBJ2-1; D is possibly TRBD1 (6 bases). Specimen: peripheral blood, collected 28 days after the second AZD1222 dose. The source of this sequence is an adult who received the AZD1222 COVID-19 vaccine. Here the CDR3 reads CASSPQGWIHNEQFF. The CDR3 coding sequence is TGTGCCAGCAGTCCCCAGGGGTGGATCCACAATGAGCAGTTCTTC.